Listed here are 24 T cell receptor beta chains from one sample, sequenced in a study of Graves' ophthalmopathy and Graves' hyperthyroidism. Investigators amplified TCR beta CDR3 regions from RNA transcripts. RT-PCR was first run with HTBI primers, then multiplex PCR in a second round. TCRdb independently ran MiXCR on the multiplex PCR reads; one entry per CDR3 protein. The repertoire includes about 620,000 distinct CDR3 sequences, roughly 20% of them detected once, and roughly 6.9% sits in the top ten. Sequenced material: peripheral blood. The source of these receptors is a woman under 30 with stable Graves' hyperthyroidism. Some clones in this sample may be carry-over from other donors' samples.

Only a few counts were recorded for this clonotype. The CDR3 does not close with the conserved phenylalanine or tryptophan, likely indicating a read error. This chain links TRBV19 with TRBJ2-7; 10 positions agree with TRBD1. With 4 bases clipped from V and 2 bases from J, the junction kept 5 bases outside the gene matches. This CDR3 has 15 residues. Germline V gene data show CDR1 as LNHDA and CDR2 as SQIVND (reference sequence). This CDR3 reads CASSRPGQGTYEQYS. For the CDR3, the DNA is TGTGCCAGTAGTAGACCGGGACAGGGGACCTACGAGCAGTACTCC.

The genes are TRBV28 and TRBJ1-1; TRBD1 matches at 11 bases. Germline CDR1 reads MDHEN; CDR2 reads SYDVKM. The length of the CDR3 is 15 residues. With V trimmed by 5 bases and J by 4 bases, 6 bases remained unmatched. The DNA for the CDR3 is TGTGCCAGCAGTCTTGGGACAGGGGGTGTCACTGAAGCTTTCTTT. It encodes CASSLGTGGVTEAFF.

The CDR3 loop reads CASSEGGGWETQYF. In DNA, the CDR3 is TGTGCCAGCAGTGAAGGGGGAGGGTGGGAGACCCAGTACTTC. The V call is TRBV6-1, the J call TRBJ2-5; TRBD2 matches 7 bases. CDR1 and CDR2 (germline): MNHNS, SASEGT. Trimming cost V 1 base and J 5 bases; bases outside gene matches: 4. The CDR3 length is 14 residues.

This clonotype was recorded at least ten times. The chain links TRBV5-1 to TRBJ2-3; tentatively, D is TRBD1 (5 bases). The V end lost 0 bases, the J end lost 0 bases, and 5 bases lay between the germline ends. CDR3 length: 14 amino acids. Germline V gives CDR1 SGHRS, CDR2 YFSETQ. The CDR3 region has the DNA TGCGCCAGCAGCTTGGGACAGAGCACAGATACGCAGTATTTT. It is translated as CASSLGQSTDTQYF.

This clonotype was seen at least ten times. The chain couples TRBV19 to TRBJ2-2, with 9 bases fitting TRBD1. Germline loops: CDR1 LNHDA, CDR2 SQIVND (reference sequence). This CDR3 comprises 16 residues. After removal of 5 bases from V and 4 bases from J, the junction contained 8 bases not matched to a gene. CDR3 region: CASSPHRGRSTGELFF. CDR3 nucleotides: TGTGCCAGTAGTCCTCACAGGGGGCGGAGCACCGGGGAGCTGTTTTTT. The variable domain in full, with the rest retrieved from reference TRBV19 and TRBJ2-2, is DGGITQSPKYLFRKEGQNVTLSCEQNLNHDAMYWYRQDPGQGLRLIYYSQIVNDFQKGDIAEGYSVSREKKESFPLTVTSAQKNPTAFYLCASSPHRGRSTGELFFGEGSRLTVL.

This clonotype was seen ten or more times. The chain links TRBV5-1 to TRBJ2-6; D is unresolved. Per the germline V gene, CDR1 is SGHRS and CDR2 is YFSETQ. Trimming shortened V by 0 bases and J by 0 bases, and 4 bases separated the two germline ends. The CDR3 has 15 amino acids. The CDR3 DNA reads TGCGCCAGCAGCTTGGGTATCTCTGGGGCCAACGTCCTGACTTTC. Its translation: CASSLGISGANVLTF. Full variable domain (missing parts from reference TRBV5-1 and TRBJ2-6): KAGVTQTPRYLIKTRGQQVTLSCSPISGHRSVSWYQQTPGQGLQFLFEYFSETQRNKGNFPGRFSGRQFSNSRSEMNVSTLELGDSALYLCASSLGISGANVLTFGAGSRLTVL.

The V gene is TRBV29-1, the J gene TRBJ2-7, with D possibly TRBD1 on 6 matching bases. Germline CDR1 and CDR2: SQVTM and ANQGSEA. V was trimmed by 7 bases and J by 2 bases, leaving 12 bases between them. CDR3 length equals 12 residues. The chain's CDR3 is CSAQGSPYEQYF. CDR3 nucleotides: TGCAGCGCACAGGGATCCCCCTACGAGCAGTACTTC.

This clonotype has a count of ten or more. V and J are TRBV13 and TRBJ2-5, with D possibly matching TRBD2 (6 bases). Trimming left V 3 bases short and J 1 base short, with 12 bases between. Germline V gene lookup returns CDR1 PRHDT and CDR2 FYEKMQ (reference sequence). The CDR3 spans 15 residues. CDR3 in amino acids: CASSLVGLPQETQYF. As DNA, the CDR3 is TGTGCCAGCAGCTTGGTGGGACTCCCCCAAGAGACCCAGTACTTC.

This clonotype was recorded many times. The chain has TRBV7-9 and TRBJ2-7; TRBD1 matches 7 bases. The length of the CDR3 is 14 residues. J was trimmed by 3 bases and V by 0 bases; bases with no gene match: 2. CDR1 and CDR2 (germline): SEHNR, FQNEAQ (reference sequence). The CDR3 loop is CASSLAGTVYEQYF. The CDR3 region has the DNA TGTGCCAGCAGCTTAGCAGGGACAGTCTACGAGCAGTACTTC.

About this clonotype: A much larger clone differs by one base, so this may be a read error. The chain employs TRBV12-5 and TRBJ1-5, with 10 bases aligning to TRBD1. CDR3 length equals 15 residues. Germline V gene data show CDR1 as LGHNT and CDR2 as FRNRAP. J was trimmed by 6 bases and V by 1 base; bases with no gene match: 3. The CDR3 region is CASGLGTGGSQPQHF. The CDR3, as DNA: TGTGCTAGTGGTTTGGGGACAGGGGGTAGTCAGCCCCAGCATTTT.

The rearrangement uses TRBV2 and TRBJ2-7; 8 nucleotides match TRBD1. This CDR3 is built from 14 residues. Germline V gives CDR1 SNHLY, CDR2 FYNNEI. The ends lost 6 bases at V and 3 bases at J; junction bases unmatched: 7. The CDR3 spells CASRSQGVNYEQYF. CDR3 sequence (DNA): TGTGCCAGCAGGTCACAGGGGGTCAACTACGAGCAGTACTTC.

This clonotype was detected many times. The chain joins TRBV11-2 to TRBJ2-7; possibly TRBD2 for D (5 bases). The V gene lost 4 bases and the J gene lost 4 bases, with 14 bases spanning the gap. The length of the CDR3 is 14 residues. Germline V gene lookup returns CDR1 SGHAT and CDR2 FQNNGV. The CDR3 DNA sequence: TGTGCCAGCAGCTCGCCTCGGGGTCGATACGAGCAGTACTTC. Translating gives CASSSPRGRYEQYF.

Ten or more counts support this clonotype. The rearrangement uses TRBV6-1 and TRBJ2-7; D is perhaps TRBD2 (6 bases). Germline V gene lookup returns CDR1 MNHNS and CDR2 SASEGT. V shed 6 bases and J shed 2 bases, with 11 bases lying between them. This CDR3 is 13 amino acids long. The CDR3 DNA is TGTGCCAGCAGCCGGGGAGGACCCTACGAGCAGTACTTC. Translation: CASSRGGPYEQYF.

This clonotype showed up many times. The chain is built from TRBV10-3 and TRBJ2-7; 7 bases map to TRBD1. Losses at the gene ends were 4 bases for V and 3 bases for J; bases not matched to a gene: 6. The CDR3 loop spans 14 amino acids. Germline V gene lookup returns CDR1 ENHRY and CDR2 SYGVKD. Written as DNA, the CDR3 is TGTGCCATCAGTGCGGTCACAGGGGACTACGAGCAGTACTTC. Translation: CAISAVTGDYEQYF.

V usage is TRBV19 and J usage is TRBJ1-1; TRBD1 matches at 8 bases. The V gene's germline CDR1 is LNHDA and CDR2 SQIVND (reference sequence). CDR3 length equals 14 residues. With 5 bases clipped from V and 3 bases from J, the junction kept 5 bases outside the gene matches. CDR3 amino acids: CASSSRGLHTEAFF. The CDR3 region has the DNA TGTGCCAGTAGTTCCAGGGGGCTACACACTGAAGCTTTCTTT.

In this sample, this clonotype turned up many times. The J gene is TRBJ2-5, the V gene TRBV20-1; unclear D gene. The CDR3 is made up of 12 amino acids. Trimming stripped 3 bases from V and 0 bases from J, with 5 bases between. The germline V gene has CDR1 DFQATT and CDR2 SNEGSKA (reference sequence). DNA of the CDR3: TGCAGTGCTAGTTTGGACCAAGAGACCCAGTACTTC. It is translated as CSASLDQETQYF.

The rearrangement joins TRBV12-3 or TRBV12-4 to TRBJ1-6, with TRBD1 matching 9 bases. The J segment lost 7 bases and the V segment lost 0 bases, leaving 10 bases of the junction unmatched. CDR3 size: 18 residues. This chain's CDR3 is CASSLALRWDRENSPLHF. The CDR3 DNA reads as TGTGCCAGCAGTTTAGCGCTAAGGTGGGACAGGGAGAATTCACCCCTCCACTTT.

This clonotype occurred many times. The gene calls are TRBV12-3 or TRBV12-4 and TRBJ2-2; TRBD2 matches at 14 bases. The length of the CDR3 is 17 residues. The V and J ends lost 6 bases and 7 bases, in that order; junction bases with no gene match: 10. CDR3 sequence: CASSSGLAGATSGELFF. The CDR3 coding sequence is TGTGCCAGCAGCTCGGGACTAGCGGGGGCAACGAGCGGGGAGCTGTTTTTT.

This clonotype was seen ten or more times. V gene TRBV7-2 combines with J gene TRBJ2-5; perhaps TRBD2 as D (7 bases). Germline CDR1 and CDR2: SGHTA and FQGNSA. The CDR3 sequence is 16 residues long. V lost 5 bases and J 1 base, leaving 17 bases between the germline ends. Here the CDR3 reads CASSSVVGGPQETQYF. Written as DNA, the CDR3 is TGTGCCAGCAGCAGCGTTGTCGGGGGGCCCCAAGAGACCCAGTACTTC.

This clonotype showed up many times. The chain joins TRBV12-3 or TRBV12-4 to TRBJ1-1; D is unresolved. The CDR3 runs to 14 residues. Trimming removed 8 bases at V and 4 bases at J, with 17 bases between. The CDR3 nucleotides are TGTGCCAGCCGCCCAGGTGTACTCTTCACTGAAGCTTTCTTT. It encodes CASRPGVLFTEAFF.

This rearrangement joins TRBV30 to TRBJ1-5; D is perhaps TRBD1 (5 bases). Germline V gene data show CDR1 as GTSNPN and CDR2 as SVGIG (reference sequence). CDR3 length: 16 amino acids. V lost 2 bases to trimming and J lost 4 bases, with 18 bases between them. The CDR3: CAWSIPSGSWNQPQHF. The CDR3 DNA reads TGTGCCTGGAGTATTCCCTCAGGGAGTTGGAATCAGCCCCAGCATTTT.

This clonotype was found many times. The chain carries TRBV20-1 and TRBJ1-5; D ambiguous. This CDR3 comprises 14 residues. Germline V lookup: CDR1 DFQATT, CDR2 SNEGSKA (reference sequence). The V end was cut by 6 bases, the J end by 4 bases, with 16 bases between. CDR3 region: CSAVAGGGNQPQHF. The CDR3, as DNA: TGCAGTGCAGTGGCGGGCGGAGGGAATCAGCCCCAGCATTTT.

The table lists this clonotype with many counts. CDR3: CASRRGGSGETQYF. The CDR3 DNA is TGTGCCTCCCGCCGTGGCGGGAGCGGAGAGACCCAGTACTTC. The chain recombines TRBV30 with TRBJ2-5; 7 positions match TRBD2. Germline-derived CDR1 and CDR2 are GTSNPN and SVGIG (reference sequence). V gave up 7 bases and J gave up 4 bases; unmatched junction bases: 12. CDR3 length equals 14 residues.

This clonotype was seen ten or more times. The chain joins TRBV20-1 to TRBJ1-2; D remains unclear. CDR1 and CDR2 (germline): DFQATT, SNEGSKA (reference sequence). V lost 0 bases and J lost 4, with 15 bases in between. The CDR3 is 15 amino acids. The CDR3 loop reads CSARDLGKWGYGYTF. DNA for the CDR3: TGCAGTGCTAGAGATCTAGGGAAATGGGGCTATGGCTACACCTTC.